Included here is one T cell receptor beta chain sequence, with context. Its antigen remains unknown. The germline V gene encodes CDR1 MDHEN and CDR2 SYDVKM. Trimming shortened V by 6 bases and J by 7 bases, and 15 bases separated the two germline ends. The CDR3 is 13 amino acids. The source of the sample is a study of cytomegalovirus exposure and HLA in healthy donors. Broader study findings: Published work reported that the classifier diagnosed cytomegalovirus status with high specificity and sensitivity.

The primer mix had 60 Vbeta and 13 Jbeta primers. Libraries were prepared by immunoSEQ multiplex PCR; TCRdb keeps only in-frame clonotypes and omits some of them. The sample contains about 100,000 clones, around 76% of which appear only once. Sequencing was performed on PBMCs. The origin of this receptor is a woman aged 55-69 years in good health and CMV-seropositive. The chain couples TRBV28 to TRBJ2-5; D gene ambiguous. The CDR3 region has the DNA TGTGCCAGCAGGTTGCCGGGTGGCGGGACCCAGTACTTC. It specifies CASRLPGGGTQYF.